The present T cell receptor (beta chain) was sequenced within a study of technical replicates of blood from a handful of donors. This table comes from immunoSEQ multiplex PCR, and its TCRdb copy is limited to in-frame clones, with some not included. The data hold about 100,000 clones, with around 95% observed a single time. The V end lost 3 bases, the J end lost 2 bases, and 17 bases lay between the germline ends. This CDR3 spans 18 amino acids. Germline loops: CDR1 KGHSH, CDR2 LQKENI. The sequence was obtained from a human donor in good health. The rearrangement uses TRBV18 and TRBJ2-6; weak D call: TRBD1 (6 bases). Specimen: T cells isolated from PBMCs. Here the CDR3 reads CASSPYRDPRAGANVLTF. CDR3 DNA sequence: TGTGCCAGCTCACCTTACAGGGATCCCCGGGCTGGGGCCAACGTCCTGACTTTC.